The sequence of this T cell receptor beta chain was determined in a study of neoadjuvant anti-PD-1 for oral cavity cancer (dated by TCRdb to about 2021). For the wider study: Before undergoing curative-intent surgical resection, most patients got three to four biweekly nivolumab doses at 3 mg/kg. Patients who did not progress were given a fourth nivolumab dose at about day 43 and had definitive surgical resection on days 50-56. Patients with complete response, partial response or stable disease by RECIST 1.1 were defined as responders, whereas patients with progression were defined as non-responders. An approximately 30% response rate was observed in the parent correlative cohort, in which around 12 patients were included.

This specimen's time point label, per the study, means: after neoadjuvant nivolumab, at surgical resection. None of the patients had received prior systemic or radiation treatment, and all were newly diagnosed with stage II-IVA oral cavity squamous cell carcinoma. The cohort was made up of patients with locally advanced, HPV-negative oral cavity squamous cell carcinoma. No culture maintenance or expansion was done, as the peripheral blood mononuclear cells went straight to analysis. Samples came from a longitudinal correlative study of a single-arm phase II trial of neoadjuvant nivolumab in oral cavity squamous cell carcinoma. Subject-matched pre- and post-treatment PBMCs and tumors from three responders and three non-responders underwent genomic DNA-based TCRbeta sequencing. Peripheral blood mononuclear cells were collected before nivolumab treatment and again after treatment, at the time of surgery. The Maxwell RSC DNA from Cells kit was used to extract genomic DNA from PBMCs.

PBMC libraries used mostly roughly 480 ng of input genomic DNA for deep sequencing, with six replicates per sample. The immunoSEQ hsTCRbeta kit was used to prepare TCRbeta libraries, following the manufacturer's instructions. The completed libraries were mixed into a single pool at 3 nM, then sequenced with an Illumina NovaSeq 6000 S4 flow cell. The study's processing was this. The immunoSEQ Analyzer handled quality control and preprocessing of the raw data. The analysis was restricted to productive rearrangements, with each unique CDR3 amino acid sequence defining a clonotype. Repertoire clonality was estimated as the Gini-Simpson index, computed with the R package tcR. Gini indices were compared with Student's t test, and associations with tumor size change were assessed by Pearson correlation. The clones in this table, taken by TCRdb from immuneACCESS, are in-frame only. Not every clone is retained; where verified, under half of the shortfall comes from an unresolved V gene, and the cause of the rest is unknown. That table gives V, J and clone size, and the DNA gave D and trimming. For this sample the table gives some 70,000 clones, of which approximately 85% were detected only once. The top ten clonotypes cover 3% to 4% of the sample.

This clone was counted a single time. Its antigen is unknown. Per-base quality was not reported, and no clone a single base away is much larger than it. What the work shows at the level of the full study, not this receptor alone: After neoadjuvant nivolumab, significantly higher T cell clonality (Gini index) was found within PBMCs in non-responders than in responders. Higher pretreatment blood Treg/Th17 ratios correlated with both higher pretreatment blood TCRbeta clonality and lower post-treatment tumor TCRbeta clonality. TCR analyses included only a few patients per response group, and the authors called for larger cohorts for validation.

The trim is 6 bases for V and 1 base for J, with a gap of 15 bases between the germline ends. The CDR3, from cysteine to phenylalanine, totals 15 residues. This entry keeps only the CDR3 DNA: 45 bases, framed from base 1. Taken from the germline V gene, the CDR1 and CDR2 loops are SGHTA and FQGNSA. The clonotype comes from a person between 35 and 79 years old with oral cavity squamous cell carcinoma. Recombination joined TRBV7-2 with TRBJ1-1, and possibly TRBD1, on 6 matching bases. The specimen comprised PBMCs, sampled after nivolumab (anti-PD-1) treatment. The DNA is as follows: TGTGCCAGCAGTCTCACCGGGGGCGGGAACACTGAAGCTTTCTTT. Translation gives CASSLTGGGNTEAFF.